Shown below are 20 T cell receptor beta chains from a single sample sequenced in a study of blood T cell repertoires in COVID-19. This table comes from immunoSEQ multiplex PCR, and its TCRdb copy is limited to in-frame clones, with some not included. This sample has more than 70,000 clones; 89% occur once, and the top ten carry under 9.5%. The sequencing input was peripheral blood. Receptor source: a man aged 45-65 years with acute or convalescent COVID-19.

V gene TRBV10-1 combines with J gene TRBJ2-1; maybe TRBD1 (5 bases). Germline assignment: CDR1 WNHNN and CDR2 SYGVQD (reference sequence). The CDR3 loop spans 16 amino acids. Deletions cut 6 bases from V and 5 bases from J, with 20 bases between. CDR3 nucleotide sequence: TGCGCCAGCAGCTGCTGTGGCAGGGAAAAGAACAATGAGCAGTTCTTC. It encodes CASSCCGREKNNEQFF.

The chain recombines TRBV6-2 or TRBV6-3 with TRBJ2-2; TRBD1 matches 7 bases. J lost 0 bases, V lost 0 bases, and 7 bases had no gene match. CDR1 and CDR2 from the germline V gene are MNHEY and SVGEGT. The CDR3 totals 18 residues. The CDR3 DNA follows: TGTGCCAGCAGTTACTCGAGGGGGCAGATCGCGAACACCGGGGAGCTGTTTTTT. This translates into CASSYSRGQIANTGELFF.

The chain carries TRBV5-6 and TRBJ2-5, with 8 bases aligning to TRBD2. The CDR3 covers 18 residues. Per the germline V gene, CDR1 is SGHDT and CDR2 is YYEEEE. Trimming cost V 1 base and J 5 bases; bases outside gene matches: 16. The CDR3 here is CASSLSIGRDSGVETQYF. CDR3 DNA: TGTGCCAGCAGCTTGTCAATAGGAAGGGATAGCGGGGTTGAGACCCAGTACTTC.

The chain links TRBV19 to TRBJ2-3; 10 nucleotides align to TRBD2. The CDR3 is made up of 15 amino acids. The J segment lost 1 base and the V segment lost 6 bases, leaving 4 bases of the junction unmatched. CDR1 and CDR2 (germline): LNHDA, SQIVND (reference sequence). CDR3 bases: TGTGCCAGTAGCGTCCTAGCGGGGGGCACAGATACGCAGTATTTT. Amino acid sequence: CASSVLAGGTDTQYF.

The chain combines TRBV30 with TRBJ2-3; 8 bases line up with TRBD2. Germline V CDR1 and CDR2: GTSNPN, SVGIG (reference sequence). The CDR3 has 16 residues. V trimming: 3 bases; J trimming: 2 bases; junction bases outside the gene matches: 10. In DNA form, the CDR3 reads TGTGCCTGGAGCCTCCGGGGGGGGCGGATCACAGATACGCAGTATTTT. Residues: CAWSLRGGRITDTQYF.

This clone was found a few times. The chain links TRBV23-1 to TRBJ1-5; D is uncertain. TRBV23-1 is an ORF, and what it does is uncertain. This CDR3 has 14 amino acids. V was clipped by 2 bases and J by 9 bases, with 14 bases between them. The CDR3 loop is CASSQPTTRSPQHF. CDR3 DNA sequence: TGCGCCAGCAGTCAACCCACGACACGCTCGCCCCAGCATTTT.

The chain couples TRBV28 to TRBJ1-5; D ambiguous. V lost 5 bases to trimming and J lost 1 base, with 12 bases between them. CDR1 and CDR2 (germline): MDHEN, SYDVKM. This CDR3 is 15 amino acids long. CDR3 sequence: CASSPGELSNQPQHF. The CDR3, as DNA: TGTGCCAGCAGTCCCGGTGAGCTAAGCAATCAGCCCCAGCATTTT. Drawing the rest from reference TRBV28 and TRBJ1-5, the complete variable domain is DVKVTQSSRYLVKRTGEKVFLECVQDMDHENMFWYRQDPGLGLRLIYFSYDVKMKEKGDIPEGYSVSREKKERFSLILESASTNQTSMYLCASSPGELSNQPQHFGDGTRLSIL.

The chain has TRBV11-3 and TRBJ2-2, with a tentative D call TRBD2 (6 bases). The CDR3 totals 17 residues. The ends were cut back, 4 bases at V and 0 bases at J, with 15 bases in the middle. The V gene's germline CDR1 is SGHNT and CDR2 YENEEA. This CDR3 is CASSSASAGPNTGELFF. The CDR3, as DNA: TGTGCCAGCAGCTCCGCTTCGGCGGGACCGAACACCGGGGAGCTGTTTTTT.

The rearrangement links TRBV6-5 to TRBJ1-3; D gene ambiguous. Trimming left V 6 bases short and J 3 bases short, with 15 bases between. This CDR3 spans 15 amino acids. From germline, CDR1 is MNHEY and CDR2 SVGAGI. This CDR3 is CASSPIRGYGNTIYF. The CDR3 nucleotides are TGTGCCAGCAGCCCAATCCGGGGTTATGGAAACACCATATATTTT.

V usage is TRBV11-1 and J usage is TRBJ1-1, with TRBD1 as a possible D gene (5 bases). In germline, CDR1 is SGHAT, CDR2 FQDESV (reference sequence). The CDR3 length is 12 residues. The germline V and J ends were trimmed by 11 bases and 0 bases, with 10 bases remaining between them. CDR3: CAFGGMNTEAFF. CDR3 nucleotide sequence: TGTGCCTTCGGGGGAATGAACACTGAAGCTTTCTTT. Using reference TRBV11-1 and TRBJ1-1 for the parts outside the CDR3, the full variable domain is EAEVAQSPRYKITEKSQAVAFWCDPISGHATLYWYRQILGQGPELLVQFQDESVVDDSQLPKDRFSAERLKGVDSTLKIQPAELGDSAMYLCAFGGMNTEAFFGQGTRLTVV.

This rearrangement joins TRBV3-1 (or the pseudogene TRBV3-2) to TRBJ1-4; no clear D gene. V lost 0 bases and J lost 4, with 9 bases in between. CDR3 length equals 15 residues. Germline assignment: CDR1 LGHDT and CDR2 YNNKEL (reference sequence). The CDR3 here is CASSQDRRSNEKLFF. Written as DNA, the CDR3 is TGTGCCAGCAGCCAAGACCGGAGAAGTAATGAAAAACTGTTTTTT.

The chain has TRBV2 and TRBJ2-2; the D is unclear. CDR1 and CDR2 (germline): SNHLY, FYNNEI. The CDR3 is 15 residues long. Trimming pared 3 bases from V and 0 bases from J, leaving 8 bases between. In DNA form, the CDR3 reads TGTGCCAGCAGTGACTTCTTCTCGAACACCGGGGAGCTGTTTTTT. This translates into CASSDFFSNTGELFF.

V and J are TRBV3-1 (or the pseudogene TRBV3-2) and TRBJ1-1, with D tentatively TRBD1 (5 bases). CDR3 size: 17 residues. Germline CDR1 and CDR2: LGHDT and YNNKEL (reference sequence). V was shortened by 1 base and J by 4 bases, with 19 bases between the two germline ends. For the CDR3, the DNA is TGTGCCAGCAGCCAAGCCCCCGGACAAACACGTAGCACTGAAGCTTTCTTT. Encoded protein: CASSQAPGQTRSTEAFF.

The rearrangement uses TRBV6-5 and TRBJ2-2; TRBD2 aligns across 9 bases. The CDR3 is 14 residues long. Germline V gene sequence: CDR1 MNHEY, CDR2 SVGAGI. CDR3 coding DNA: TGTTATCCTCAGCGGGGGGTAACCACCGGGGAGCTGTTTTTT. This sequence encodes CYPQRGVTTGELFF.

The gene calls are TRBV7-2 and TRBJ2-6, with TRBD2 as a possible D gene (5 bases). Germline CDR1 SGHTA, CDR2 FQGNSA. Trimming pared 5 bases from V and 0 bases from J, leaving 17 bases between. The CDR3 is made up of 18 amino acids. CDR3 residues: CASSARGLMNSGANVLTF. The DNA of the CDR3 is TGTGCCAGCAGCGCCCGAGGACTTATGAACTCTGGGGCCAACGTCCTGACTTTC.

The chain links TRBV21-1 to TRBJ1-5. TRBV21-1 is deemed a pseudogene. The CDR3 runs 15 residues. The CDR3 is CASSKGKRGNQPQHF. For the CDR3, the DNA is TGTGCCAGCAGCAAAGGGAAGCGAGGCAATCAGCCCCAGCATTTT.

The chain employs TRBV6-5 and TRBJ2-3; maybe TRBD1 (6 bases). V was pared by 4 bases and J by 4 bases, with 15 bases between. The CDR3 consists of 15 residues. The germline V gene encodes CDR1 MNHEY and CDR2 SVGAGI. The CDR3 here is CASSWGQTLPDTQYF. CDR3 nucleotides: TGTGCCAGCAGTTGGGGACAAACGCTGCCAGATACGCAGTATTTT.

The genes are TRBV18 and TRBJ1-5; a weak D match, TRBD1 (5 bases). The CDR3 is 14 residues long. Trimming took off 6 bases at V and 3 bases at J, with 12 bases between the two ends. The V gene's germline CDR1 is KGHSH and CDR2 LQKENI. Here the CDR3 DNA reads TGTGCCAGCTCGCGGGGCCATACCAATCAGCCCCAGCATTTT. It specifies CASSRGHTNQPQHF.

Here the CDR3 DNA reads TGTGCCAGCAGCGAAGGACAGAATAATTCACCCCTCCACTTT. This gives the protein CASSEGQNNSPLHF. The rearrangement joins TRBV7-3 to TRBJ1-6; possible D gene TRBD1, 6 bases. CDR3 length: 14 amino acids. CDR1 is SGHTA and CDR2 is FQGTGA in the germline V gene. V was trimmed by 5 bases and J by 5 bases, leaving 10 bases between them.

Points on this clone: A junction boundary mismatches the germline segment, possibly from a read error. V gene TRBV27 combines with J gene TRBJ2-7; 7 bases line up with TRBD1. Looked up from germline, CDR1 is MNHEY and CDR2 is SMNVEV (reference sequence). This CDR3 comprises 11 residues. Here the CDR3 reads CASSTTGERYF. CDR3 coding DNA: TGTGCCAGCAGTACTACAGGGGAGCGGTACTTC.